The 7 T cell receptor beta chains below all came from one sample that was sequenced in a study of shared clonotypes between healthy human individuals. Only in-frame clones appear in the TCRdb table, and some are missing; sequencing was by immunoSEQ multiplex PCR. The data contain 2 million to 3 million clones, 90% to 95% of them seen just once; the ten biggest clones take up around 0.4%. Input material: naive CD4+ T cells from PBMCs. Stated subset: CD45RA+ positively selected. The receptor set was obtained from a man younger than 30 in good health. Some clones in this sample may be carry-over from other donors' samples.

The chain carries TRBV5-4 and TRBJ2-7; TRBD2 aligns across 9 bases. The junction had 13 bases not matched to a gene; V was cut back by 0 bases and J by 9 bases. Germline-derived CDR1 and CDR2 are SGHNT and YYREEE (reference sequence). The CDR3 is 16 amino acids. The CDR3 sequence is CASSLVSRTSDLRQYF. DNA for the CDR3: TGTGCCAGCAGCTTGGTAAGCAGGACTAGCGACTTGCGGCAGTACTTC.

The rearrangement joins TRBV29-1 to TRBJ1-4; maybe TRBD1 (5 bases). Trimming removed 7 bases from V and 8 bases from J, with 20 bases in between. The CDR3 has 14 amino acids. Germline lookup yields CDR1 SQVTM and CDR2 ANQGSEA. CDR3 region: CSAQEGPVQEKLFF. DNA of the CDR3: TGCAGCGCCCAAGAGGGGCCCGTGCAAGAAAAACTGTTTTTT.

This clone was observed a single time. The CDR3 nucleotides read TGCAGCGTTGCAGGGACAGCGGGGGTGATCACTGAAGCTTTCTTT. It codes for CSVAGTAGVITEAFF. This chain connects TRBV29-1 to TRBJ1-1; 7 bases match TRBD1. Germline CDR1 reads SQVTM; CDR2 reads ANQGSEA. This CDR3 region has 15 residues. Trimming cost V 4 bases and J 4 bases; bases outside gene matches: 12.

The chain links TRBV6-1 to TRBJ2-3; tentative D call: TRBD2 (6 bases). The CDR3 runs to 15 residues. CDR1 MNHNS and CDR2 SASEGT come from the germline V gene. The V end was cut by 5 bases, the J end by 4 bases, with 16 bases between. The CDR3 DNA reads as TGTGCCAGCAGTCAGTTGGCGGGCGGGGCAGATACGCAGTATTTT. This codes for CASSQLAGGADTQYF.

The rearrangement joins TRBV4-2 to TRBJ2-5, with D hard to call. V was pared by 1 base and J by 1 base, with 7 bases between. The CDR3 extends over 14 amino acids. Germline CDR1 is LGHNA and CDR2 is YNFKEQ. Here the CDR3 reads CASSQAWAQETQYF. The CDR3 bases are TGTGCCAGCAGCCAAGCGTGGGCCCAAGAGACCCAGTACTTC.

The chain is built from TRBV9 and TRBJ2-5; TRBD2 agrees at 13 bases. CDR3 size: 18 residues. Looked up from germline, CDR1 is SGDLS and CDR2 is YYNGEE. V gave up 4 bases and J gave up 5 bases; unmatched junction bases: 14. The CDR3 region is CASSPEGTSGILWETQYF. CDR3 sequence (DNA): TGTGCCAGCAGCCCGGAGGGGACTAGCGGGATACTCTGGGAGACCCAGTACTTC.

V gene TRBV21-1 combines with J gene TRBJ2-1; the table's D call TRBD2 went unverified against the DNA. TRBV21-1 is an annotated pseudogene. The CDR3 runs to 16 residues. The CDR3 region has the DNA TGTGCCAGCAGCAACTGGCGGGAGCACCCCTACAATGAGCAGTTCTTC. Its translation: CASSNWREHPYNEQFF.